The next 32 T cell receptor beta chains were all read from a single sample in a study of metastatic and nonmetastatic thyroid tumors. Ahead of thyroid surgery, no patient had received treatment of any kind. MiXCR re-clonotyped the PCR reads for TCRdb. The repertoire holds tens of thousands of clones, with 10% to 15% as singletons. The sequenced sample was blood. The receptors shown here come from a female donor with papillary thyroid cancer or a benign thyroid nodule (not recorded which). Some clones in this sample may be carry-over from other donors' samples.

This clone was recorded at least ten times. The chain couples TRBV20-1 to TRBJ2-1, with a tentative D call TRBD2 (6 bases). This CDR3 has 13 residues. Germline V gene sequence: CDR1 DFQATT, CDR2 SNEGSKA (reference sequence). Trimming removed 2 bases at V and 8 bases at J, with 13 bases between. CDR3 sequence: CSARRGTDDEQFF. The CDR3 DNA reads as TGCAGTGCTAGACGCGGGACTGACGATGAGCAGTTCTTC.

This clone was found many times. The chain recombines TRBV27 with TRBJ2-2; no definite D call. Trimming pared 1 base from V and 2 bases from J, leaving 11 bases between. Germline assignment: CDR1 MNHEY and CDR2 SMNVEV (reference sequence). The CDR3 sequence is 16 residues long. The DNA of the CDR3 is TGTGCCAGCAGTTTATTCCCGGGTGGAAACACCGGGGAGCTGTTTTTT. Encoded protein: CASSLFPGGNTGELFF.

This clone qualifies as medium-sized (0.01 to 0.1%). The J gene is TRBJ2-7, the V gene TRBV28; perhaps TRBD2 as D (7 bases). The CDR3 totals 19 residues. V shed 4 bases and J shed 4 bases, with 29 bases lying between them. The germline V gene encodes CDR1 MDHEN and CDR2 SYDVKM. The CDR3 here is CASSSLRASGTGASYEQYF. The CDR3 region has the DNA TGTGCCAGCAGTTCCCTCCGTGCTAGCGGAACGGGGGCATCGTACGAGCAGTACTTC.

This chain joins TRBV5-1 and TRBJ1-2; no definite D call. This CDR3 has 14 amino acids. With 7 bases removed from V and 1 base from J, the gap between germline ends came to 14 bases. Germline-derived CDR1 and CDR2 are SGHRS and YFSETQ. In nucleotides, the CDR3 is TGCGCCAGCCGCGTTGGGTTATTTAACTATGGCTACACCTTC. This sequence encodes CASRVGLFNYGYTF.

This clone was detected ten times or more. The genes are TRBV11-2 and TRBJ1-5; no clear D gene. Trimming stripped 1 base from V and 6 bases from J, with 7 bases between. The CDR3 contains 13 residues. Germline CDR1 SGHAT, CDR2 FQNNGV. The CDR3 reads CASSLGTSQPQHF. The CDR3 coding sequence is TGTGCCAGCAGCTTAGGAACATCTCAGCCCCAGCATTTT.

This clone showed up many times. This chain connects TRBV28 to TRBJ1-1; a possible D gene is TRBD1 (6 bases). The length of the CDR3 is 11 residues. Germline lookup yields CDR1 MDHEN and CDR2 SYDVKM. The ends were cut back, 6 bases at V and 8 bases at J, with 10 bases in the middle. Written as DNA, the CDR3 is TGTGCCAGCAGGATAACAGGGGAAGCTTTCTTT. Its protein is CASRITGEAFF.

This clone was seen repeatedly, ten times or more. The V call is TRBV29-1, the J call TRBJ1-2; D possibly corresponds to TRBD1 (6 bases). The CDR3 has 14 amino acids. V lost 5 bases and J lost 2, with 15 bases in between. The germline CDR1 and CDR2 sequences are SQVTM and ANQGSEA. CDR3 in DNA: TGCAGCGTTAGACCCGCGGACAGAAACTATGGCTACACCTTC. Its protein is CSVRPADRNYGYTF.

The sample holds many counts of this clone. V and J are TRBV12-3 or TRBV12-4 and TRBJ2-4; D is uncertain. This CDR3 comprises 14 residues. With 5 bases removed from V and 3 bases from J, the gap between germline ends came to 11 bases. CDR3 sequence (DNA): TGTGCCAGCAGTGCCCCAGGTGGCAAAAACATTCAGTACTTC. This encodes CASSAPGGKNIQYF.

This clone was counted many times. The rearrangement joins TRBV2 to TRBJ2-1; 10 bases are a match to TRBD2. Trimming took 3 bases from V and 5 from J; bases not matched to a gene: 1. This CDR3 spans 14 amino acids. Germline V gives CDR1 SNHLY, CDR2 FYNNEI. CDR3 in amino acids: CASSDGLADNEQFF. The CDR3 coding sequence is TGTGCCAGCAGTGATGGACTAGCGGACAATGAGCAGTTCTTC.

This chain links TRBV30 with TRBJ1-5; TRBD1 might be the D (5 bases). With 6 bases removed from V and 6 bases from J, the gap between germline ends came to 18 bases. The CDR3 runs 14 residues. Looked up from germline, CDR1 is GTSNPN and CDR2 is SVGIG (reference sequence). CDR3 in amino acids: CACVGANGVQPQHF. Here the CDR3 DNA reads TGTGCCTGTGTCGGGGCCAACGGGGTTCAGCCCCAGCATTTT.

This clone occurred many times. The chain couples TRBV12-3 or TRBV12-4 to TRBJ2-2; D possibly corresponds to TRBD2 (5 bases). Trimming left V 3 bases short and J 3 bases short, with 5 bases between. The CDR3 runs to 13 residues. The CDR3 nucleotides are TGTGCCAGCAGTTTCGGGGACACCGGGGAGCTGTTTTTT. It is translated as CASSFGDTGELFF.

The V call is TRBV20-1, the J call TRBJ1-5; D possibly corresponds to TRBD1 (6 bases). The CDR3 loop spans 13 amino acids. Germline V gene data show CDR1 as DFQATT and CDR2 as SNEGSKA (reference sequence). V lost 3 bases and J 6 bases, leaving 12 bases between the germline ends. The CDR3 protein is CSASQGTSQPQHF. The CDR3 region has the DNA TGCAGTGCTAGTCAGGGGACGAGTCAGCCCCAGCATTTT.

This clone was seen ten or more times. The same CDR3 also results from other DNA sequences found in this sample. The V gene is TRBV3-1, the J gene TRBJ2-7; 13 bases agree with TRBD2. With 5 bases clipped from V and 6 bases from J, the junction kept 10 bases outside the gene matches. The CDR3 covers 16 residues. Germline lookup yields CDR1 LGHDT and CDR2 YNNKEL (reference sequence). Written as DNA, the CDR3 is TGTGCCAGCAGCTTGTGGACTAGCGGGAGTCTGTCCGAGCAGTACTTC. Its translation: CASSLWTSGSLSEQYF.

This clone was seen many times. The chain carries TRBV27 and TRBJ2-7; D remains ambiguous. Trimming stripped 1 base from V and 5 bases from J, with 12 bases between. Germline CDR1 and CDR2: MNHEY and SMNVEV (reference sequence). The CDR3 runs 14 residues. CDR3 region: CASSLYQKGNEQYF. The DNA of the CDR3 is TGTGCCAGCAGTTTATATCAAAAGGGTAACGAGCAGTACTTC.

This clone has a count of ten or more. This chain links TRBV20-1 with TRBJ2-2; 12 bases line up with TRBD2. CDR3 size: 20 residues. Trimming took 3 bases from V and 4 from J; bases not matched to a gene: 18. Germline V gene lookup returns CDR1 DFQATT and CDR2 SNEGSKA (reference sequence). The CDR3: CSASDDRWLAGGLGTGELFF. The CDR3 bases are TGCAGTGCTAGTGACGACCGGTGGCTAGCGGGAGGGTTAGGCACCGGGGAGCTGTTTTTT.

By its share, this clone is medium-sized. V gene TRBV20-1 combines with J gene TRBJ2-7; 9 nucleotides agree with TRBD1. From germline, CDR1 is DFQATT and CDR2 SNEGSKA (reference sequence). The CDR3 has 16 residues. V was clipped by 2 bases and J by 2 bases; unmatched bases: 10. The CDR3: CSARWDQQGAPYEQYF. The CDR3 nucleotides are TGCAGTGCTAGATGGGACCAACAGGGGGCGCCCTACGAGCAGTACTTC.

This clone showed up many times. The rearrangement uses TRBV9 and TRBJ1-1; no definite D call. The CDR3 runs to 13 residues. CDR1 and CDR2 from the germline V gene are SGDLS and YYNGEE. V lost 4 bases to trimming and J lost 1 base, with 8 bases between them. The CDR3 sequence: CASSPRGNTEAFF. CDR3 nucleotide sequence: TGTGCCAGCAGCCCCCGGGGGAACACTGAAGCTTTCTTT.

This clone was counted at least ten times. The chain employs TRBV6-1 and TRBJ1-4; D is possibly TRBD1 (6 bases). Germline V gene lookup returns CDR1 MNHNS and CDR2 SASEGT. The length of the CDR3 is 15 residues. Trimming took off 6 bases at V and 4 bases at J, with 15 bases between the two ends. The chain's CDR3 is CASRPSGRGNEKLFF. The CDR3, as DNA: TGTGCCAGCAGACCCTCCGGCAGGGGTAATGAAAAACTGTTTTTT.

Details on this clone: This may stem from a read error, because a much larger clone lies one nucleotide away. This sample also contains other DNA sequences that code for the same CDR3. The chain couples TRBV7-6 to TRBJ2-5; D is uncertain. Germline V lookup: CDR1 SGHVS, CDR2 FNYEAQ. The CDR3 totals 11 residues. The CDR3 region has the DNA TGTGCCAGCAGCTTCCAAGAGACACAGTACTTC. The encoded protein is CASSFQETQYF.

With respect to this clone: One end of the junction varies from germline; a read error may be responsible. The rearrangement uses TRBV20-1 and TRBJ2-3; D unclear. The length of the CDR3 is 12 residues. Germline assignment: CDR1 DFQATT and CDR2 SNEGSKA (reference sequence). CDR3 DNA: TGCAGTGCCCCTATTGGCACAGATACGCAGTGTTTT. It specifies CSAPIGTDTQCF.

This clone was counted many times. The chain recombines TRBV19 with TRBJ2-4, with D perhaps TRBD2 (5 bases). The germline CDR1 and CDR2 sequences are LNHDA and SQIVND (reference sequence). CDR3 size: 13 residues. V shed 3 bases and J shed 9 bases, with 12 bases lying between them. Here the CDR3 DNA reads TGTGCCAGTAGTATCACCCCCCGGGGCATTCAGTACTTC. It translates to CASSITPRGIQYF.

Ten or more counts support this clone. This rearrangement joins TRBV27 to TRBJ2-1, with TRBD2 identical over 7 bases. The CDR3 runs to 13 residues. CDR1 and CDR2 (germline): MNHEY, SMNVEV (reference sequence). After removal of 7 bases from V and 7 bases from J, the junction contained 7 bases not matched to a gene. The CDR3 bases are TGTGCCAGCACCCGGGGACTACCGAATGAGCAGTTCTTC. It codes for CASTRGLPNEQFF.

This clone was recorded many times. This chain uses TRBV6-1 with TRBJ1-5; 11 bases line up with TRBD1. The CDR3 runs to 16 residues. Germline values: CDR1 MNHNS, CDR2 SASEGT. Trimming at V came to 6 bases and at J to 1 base, leaving 5 bases not matched to a gene. CDR3 loop: CASRDGTGGSNQPQHF. The CDR3 coding sequence is TGTGCCAGCAGGGATGGGACAGGGGGGAGCAATCAGCCCCAGCATTTT.

Only one count was recorded for this clone. V gene TRBV19 combines with J gene TRBJ1-1; weak D call: TRBD1 (5 bases). V was trimmed by 6 bases and J by 2 bases, leaving 25 bases between them. CDR3 length: 18 residues. In germline, CDR1 is LNHDA, CDR2 SQIVND (reference sequence). CDR3 amino acids: CASRAFSAAGRGNTEAFF. DNA of the CDR3: TGTGCCAGTAGAGCCTTCTCCGCGGCAGGGAGGGGAAACACTGAAGCTTTCTTT.

For this clone: With a much larger clone just one base away, this may be a read error. Other nucleotide sequences from this sample produce the same CDR3. V usage is TRBV12-3 or TRBV12-4 and J usage is TRBJ2-5, with 12 positions matching TRBD1. This CDR3 is built from 15 residues. The CDR3 DNA reads TGTGCCAGCACACCGGGACAGGGGGCCGAAGAGGCCCAGTACTTC. Translating gives CASTPGQGAEEAQYF.

This clone was counted ten times or more. V is TRBV20-1 and J is TRBJ1-3; the match to TRBD1 covers 7 bases. The CDR3 runs to 13 residues. With 1 base clipped from V and 7 bases from J, the junction kept 4 bases outside the gene matches. The germline V gene encodes CDR1 DFQATT and CDR2 SNEGSKA (reference sequence). CDR3 in DNA: TGCAGTGCTAGAGGAAGCAGGGGGAACACCATATATTTT. It is translated as CSARGSRGNTIYF.

This clone came up many times. The junction shows a germline mismatch at one end, possibly a read error. The identical CDR3 is also encoded by other nucleotide sequences in the sample. This chain joins TRBV30 and TRBJ1-2; possibly TRBD1 for D (6 bases). CDR1 and CDR2 (germline): GTSNPN, SVGIG (reference sequence). CDR3 length: 14 amino acids. The CDR3 is CAWSATGLSRGYTF. CDR3 nucleotides: TGCGCCTGGAGCGCCACAGGGTTAAGCCGTGGCTACACCTTC.

This clone was seen repeatedly, ten times or more. The V and J genes are TRBV7-2 and TRBJ1-1; 8 bases agree with TRBD1. Germline loops: CDR1 SGHTA, CDR2 FQGNSA. The CDR3 contains 13 residues. With V trimmed by 8 bases and J by 0 bases, 2 bases remained unmatched. CDR3 amino acids: CASRQGMNTEAFF. The CDR3 nucleotides read TGTGCCAGCCGACAGGGGATGAACACTGAAGCTTTCTTT.

This clone showed up just a few times. This may stem from a read error, because a much larger clone lies one nucleotide away. The chain carries TRBV10-3 and TRBJ1-3; 8 bases match TRBD1. J lost 0 bases, V lost 7 bases, and 8 bases had no gene match. This CDR3 contains 16 residues. Germline V gene sequence: CDR1 ENHRY, CDR2 SYGVKD. The CDR3 region is CAITVGQGPSGNTIYF. The CDR3 DNA reads as TGTGCCATCACGGTCGGACAGGGCCCCTCTGGAAACACCATATATTTT.

This clone was picked up many times. The V call is TRBV24-1, the J call TRBJ2-1; weak D call: TRBD1 (6 bases). In germline, CDR1 is KGHDR, CDR2 SFDVKD. The CDR3 consists of 15 residues. Trimming took 10 bases from V and 2 from J, leaving 17 bases between them. The CDR3 sequence is CATGSDSSPYNEQFF. CDR3 coding DNA: TGTGCCACAGGATCGGACAGCTCCCCCTACAATGAGCAGTTCTTC.

Remarks on this clone: At one boundary the junction diverges from the germline segment, which might be a read error. The genes are TRBV5-6 and TRBJ1-1; the D gene is possibly TRBD1 (5 bases). Germline V CDR1 and CDR2: SGHDT, YYEEEE. The CDR3 runs 16 residues. The CDR3 sequence is CATLSGGLSMNTDAFF. CDR3 DNA sequence: TGTGCCACCCTGTCCGGGGGGTTGAGCATGAACACTGATGCTTTCTTT.

In this sample, this clone turned up many times. The CDR3 region is CASSYAGTDTQYF. The CDR3 DNA follows: TGTGCCAGCAGTTATGCAGGTACAGATACGCAGTATTTT. This sequence joins TRBV28 and TRBJ2-3; the D is unclear. The length of the CDR3 is 13 residues. The V gene lost 4 bases and the J gene lost 3 bases, with 8 bases spanning the gap. CDR1 MDHEN and CDR2 SYDVKM come from the germline V gene.